Listed here are 28 T cell receptor beta chains from one sample, sequenced in a study of cytomegalovirus exposure and HLA in healthy donors (dated by TCRdb to about 2017). Library construction relied on the immunoSEQ multiplex PCR assay. For the multiplex PCR, a mixture combining 60 forward primers for TCR Vbeta segments and 13 reverse primers for TCR Jbeta segments was used. In its TCRdb copy, this immuneACCESS table keeps in-frame sequences only and misses some clones. Where compared with another copy, unresolved V genes explain less than half of these, and the others have no known cause. This sample is represented by about 89,000 clones; approximately 71% of them were singletons. Roughly 3.5% of the sample belongs to the ten largest clones. Sequenced: PBMCs. The receptors were sampled from a man in his thirties or forties in good health and CMV-seronegative.

This sequence joins TRBV19 and TRBJ1-2; TRBD1 might be the D (5 bases). V lost 10 bases and J 0 bases, leaving 12 bases between the germline ends. There are 13 residues in the CDR3. CDR1 and CDR2 from the germline V gene are LNHDA and SQIVND (reference sequence). Here the CDR3 reads CATNGAANYGYTF. The CDR3 region has the DNA TGTGCCACTAATGGGGCCGCTAACTATGGCTACACCTTC.

V and J are TRBV5-1 and TRBJ1-2, with 9 nucleotides matching TRBD1. J gave up 2 bases and V 4 bases, and 3 bases lay outside the gene matches. CDR3 size: 14 residues. The germline gives CDR1 SGHRS, CDR2 YFSETQ. The CDR3 sequence: CASSRQGGNYGYTF. The DNA for the CDR3 is TGCGCCAGCAGCCGACAGGGGGGGAACTATGGCTACACCTTC.

V and J are TRBV10-1 and TRBJ2-1, with a weak D call TRBD2 (5 bases). Trimming stripped 2 bases from V and 9 bases from J, with 14 bases between. CDR1 WNHNN and CDR2 SYGVQD come from the germline V gene (reference sequence). The CDR3 spans 14 residues. The CDR3 is CASSESGAGREQFF. In nucleotides, the CDR3 is TGCGCCAGCAGTGAGAGCGGAGCCGGTCGTGAGCAGTTCTTC.

This clone has just a few counts. The chain joins TRBV10-3 to TRBJ2-7; 16 bases fit TRBD2. Trimming took 6 bases from V and 6 from J; bases not matched to a gene: 8. The CDR3 length is 16 residues. The germline CDR1 and CDR2 sequences are ENHRY and SYGVKD. This chain's CDR3 is CAIRGGTSGGATEQYF. The CDR3 DNA follows: TGTGCCATCAGAGGGGGGACTAGCGGGGGGGCCACCGAGCAGTACTTC.

This chain connects TRBV7-9 to TRBJ2-7, with D possibly being TRBD1 (6 bases). CDR3 length: 15 amino acids. V was trimmed by 8 bases and J by 4 bases, leaving 21 bases between them. CDR1 is SEHNR, CDR2 FQNEAQ, per germline (reference sequence). CDR3 protein: CASLALGGSGYEQYF. The CDR3 nucleotides read TGTGCCAGCTTGGCATTAGGGGGTTCTGGTTACGAGCAGTACTTC.

This rearrangement joins TRBV6-4 to TRBJ2-1; 7 nucleotides align to TRBD2. Germline values: CDR1 MRHNA, CDR2 SNTAGT. Unmatched junction bases numbered 3, after V lost 3 bases and J lost 1 base. The CDR3 has 15 amino acids. CDR3 residues: CASSEKAGSYNEQFF. As DNA, the CDR3 is TGTGCCAGCAGTGAGAAAGCGGGGTCCTACAATGAGCAGTTCTTC.

There are a few counts of this clone. The chain is built from TRBV6-5 and TRBJ1-2; possible D gene TRBD1, 5 bases. Deletions cut 7 bases from V and 3 bases from J, with 18 bases between. CDR1 and CDR2 from the germline V gene are MNHEY and SVGAGI. The CDR3 has 15 amino acids. CDR3 nucleotide sequence: TGTGCCAGCAAAAGTGGGGCCGCCAGCGACTATGGCTACACCTTC. This translates into CASKSGAASDYGYTF.

This sequence joins TRBV10-1 and TRBJ2-7; TRBD2 aligns across 8 bases. V lost 0 bases and J lost 6; bases outside the gene matches: 7. The CDR3 sequence is 15 residues long. CDR1 is WNHNN and CDR2 is SYGVQD in the germline V gene (reference sequence). This chain's CDR3 is CASSESAPGRVEQYF. In nucleotides, the CDR3 is TGCGCCAGCAGTGAGTCGGCACCCGGGAGGGTCGAGCAGTACTTC.

This clone came up once. The V gene is TRBV27, the J gene TRBJ1-5, with D perhaps matching TRBD1 (5 bases). Germline lookup yields CDR1 MNHEY and CDR2 SMNVEV (reference sequence). V was trimmed by 6 bases and J by 0 bases, leaving 9 bases between them. CDR3 length: 14 residues. This CDR3 is CASSPTGSNQPQHF. As DNA, the CDR3 is TGTGCCAGCAGCCCTACAGGTAGCAATCAGCCCCAGCATTTT.

The V gene is TRBV2, the J gene TRBJ1-5; TRBD1 might be the D (5 bases). V dropped 4 bases and J dropped 0 bases, with 10 bases sitting between them. In germline, CDR1 is SNHLY, CDR2 FYNNEI. This CDR3 region has 15 residues. In DNA form, the CDR3 reads TGTGCCAGCAGTGGTGGGACTGATAGCAATCAGCCCCAGCATTTT. Protein product: CASSGGTDSNQPQHF. Using reference TRBV2 and TRBJ1-5 for the parts outside the CDR3, the full variable domain is EPEVTQTPSHQVTQMGQEVILRCVPISNHLYFYWYRQILGQKVEFLVSFYNNEISEKSEIFDDQFSVERPDGSNFTLKIRSTKLEDSAMYFCASSGGTDSNQPQHFGDGTRLSIL.

V and J are TRBV4-2 and TRBJ1-1; tentative D call: TRBD1 (5 bases). The V end lost 0 bases, the J end lost 4 bases, and 12 bases lay between the germline ends. CDR3 length: 15 amino acids. Per the germline V gene, CDR1 is LGHNA and CDR2 is YNFKEQ. CDR3 residues: CASSQDTLRGTEAFF. The CDR3 DNA follows: TGTGCCAGCAGCCAAGATACACTTAGGGGCACTGAAGCTTTCTTT.

This clone has just one count. The chain is built from TRBV18 and TRBJ2-7, with 7 bases that match TRBD1. CDR1 and CDR2 from the germline V gene are KGHSH and LQKENI. Trimming took 5 bases from V and 4 from J; bases not matched to a gene: 5. The CDR3 is made up of 13 amino acids. The CDR3 reads CASSRTGGYEQYF. The DNA for the CDR3 is TGTGCCAGCTCAAGGACAGGCGGTTACGAGCAGTACTTC.

This clone was found once. Additional DNA sequences in this sample encode the identical CDR3. This chain joins TRBV5-4 and TRBJ2-3; 9 nucleotides match TRBD2. This CDR3 contains 15 residues. V was pared by 2 bases and J by 1 base, with 2 bases of the junction left unmatched. Germline lookup yields CDR1 SGHNT and CDR2 YYREEE (reference sequence). CDR3 loop: CASSLAGGRTDTQYF. CDR3 nucleotides: TGTGCCAGCAGCTTAGCGGGGGGACGCACAGATACGCAGTATTTT.

The chain couples TRBV11-2 to TRBJ2-1; TRBD2 aligns across 8 bases. The CDR3 has 16 amino acids. The germline gives CDR1 SGHAT, CDR2 FQNNGV. Unmatched junction bases numbered 9, after V lost 4 bases and J lost 4 bases. This CDR3 reads CASSSYVQRGYNEQFF. DNA of the CDR3: TGTGCCAGCAGCTCCTATGTCCAGCGGGGGTACAATGAGCAGTTCTTC.

This clone came up once. The gene calls are TRBV4-1 and TRBJ2-3, with D possibly being TRBD2 (6 bases). Trimming took off 0 bases at V and 0 bases at J, with 7 bases between the two ends. Germline loops: CDR1 MGHRA, CDR2 YSYEKL. CDR3 length: 15 amino acids. This CDR3 reads CASSQDRGSTDTQYF. The CDR3 DNA follows: TGCGCCAGCAGCCAAGACCGGGGGAGCACAGATACGCAGTATTTT.

The CDR3 DNA reads as TGCGCCAGCAGGGGGAGGGACAGGTATTATCTCCAGCAGTACTTC. It translates to CASRGRDRYYLQQYF. V usage is TRBV10-2 and J usage is TRBJ2-7; tentative D call: TRBD1 (8 bases). Per the germline V gene, CDR1 is WSHSY and CDR2 is SAAADI. The CDR3 has 15 amino acids. V gave up 6 bases and J gave up 8 bases, with 23 bases separating them.

This clone came up a few times. The same CDR3 is also encoded by other DNA sequences in this sample. This chain uses TRBV6-5 with TRBJ1-1; D might be TRBD1 (5 bases). The CDR3 spans 13 residues. The V gene lost 5 bases and the J gene lost 1 base, with 8 bases spanning the gap. From germline, CDR1 is MNHEY and CDR2 SVGAGI. CDR3 DNA sequence: TGTGCCAGCAGTACCCAGGGGAACACTGAAGCTTTCTTT. This codes for CASSTQGNTEAFF.

This clone was observed once. The rearrangement links TRBV4-1 to TRBJ2-7; 7 bases are shared with TRBD1. Germline loops: CDR1 MGHRA, CDR2 YSYEKL. V lost 6 bases and J lost 6; bases outside the gene matches: 14. The CDR3 consists of 15 residues. The CDR3 DNA is TGCGCCAGCAGTGAAAACCGGGACAGAAAATTCGAGCAGTACTTC. Its protein is CASSENRDRKFEQYF.

The V gene is TRBV12-5, the J gene TRBJ2-5; 9 nucleotides align to TRBD2. There are 16 residues in the CDR3. Germline V gene data show CDR1 as LGHNT and CDR2 as FRNRAP. Losses at the gene ends were 3 bases for V and 4 bases for J; bases not matched to a gene: 9. The CDR3 DNA is TGTGCTAGTGGTTTTTTGAGCGGGAGGATTCGAGAGACCCAGTACTTC. Its translation is CASGFLSGRIRETQYF.

The J gene is TRBJ1-1, the V gene TRBV5-5, with 10 bases identical to TRBD1. Trimming took 4 bases from V and 4 from J; bases not matched to a gene: 7. Germline V CDR1 and CDR2: SGHKS, YYEKEE (reference sequence). CDR3 length equals 15 residues. The CDR3 loop reads CASSPGRTGGTEAFF. Written as DNA, the CDR3 is TGTGCCAGCAGCCCCGGCCGGACAGGGGGCACTGAAGCTTTCTTT.

The rearrangement joins TRBV6-5 to TRBJ1-1, with D uncertain. This CDR3 is built from 13 residues. V shed 5 bases and J shed 1 base, with 8 bases lying between them. CDR1 and CDR2 (germline): MNHEY, SVGAGI. The CDR3 coding sequence is TGTGCCAGCAGTCTGTCGAGGAACACTGAAGCTTTCTTT. This codes for CASSLSRNTEAFF.

V and J are TRBV11-2 and TRBJ2-7, with a weak D call TRBD2 (5 bases). This CDR3 is 15 amino acids long. Deletions cut 1 base from V and 4 bases from J, with 14 bases between. Germline V gene lookup returns CDR1 SGHAT and CDR2 FQNNGV. The CDR3 sequence: CASSLVRGSIYEQYF. The CDR3, as DNA: TGTGCCAGCAGCTTAGTTCGAGGGAGTATTTACGAGCAGTACTTC.

The gene calls are TRBV10-3 and TRBJ1-2; D gene unclear. The CDR3 sequence is 13 residues long. CDR1 and CDR2 from the germline V gene are ENHRY and SYGVKD. Between the trimmed V and J ends, which lost 3 bases and 4 bases, there was a span of 9 bases. CDR3 coding DNA: TGTGCCATCAGTGAAGAGGGAACCTATGGCTACACCTTC. As protein: CAISEEGTYGYTF.

V gene TRBV4-3 combines with J gene TRBJ2-2; 7 nucleotides align to TRBD1. The ends lost 3 bases at V and 1 base at J; junction bases unmatched: 5. The CDR3 runs to 16 residues. Germline assignment: CDR1 LGHNA and CDR2 YSLEER. CDR3: CASSHPTGKNTGELFF. For the CDR3, the DNA is TGCGCCAGCAGCCATCCGACAGGGAAGAACACCGGGGAGCTGTTTTTT.

This clone was picked up a small number of times. Other DNA sequences in this specimen translate into the identical CDR3. This chain links TRBV7-2 with TRBJ2-5; 8 bases are a match to TRBD2. The CDR3 consists of 16 residues. Per the germline V gene, CDR1 is SGHTA and CDR2 is FQGNSA. The trim removed 1 base at V and 3 bases at J, leaving 7 bases unmatched. CDR3 in amino acids: CASSLVARGGEETQYF. CDR3 nucleotide sequence: TGTGCCAGCAGCTTAGTCGCCCGGGGGGGCGAAGAGACCCAGTACTTC.

This clone showed up just a few times. The rearrangement links TRBV7-2 to TRBJ2-3, with no clear D. Trimming removed 5 bases at V and 0 bases at J, with 3 bases between. The CDR3 runs to 12 residues. Germline-derived CDR1 and CDR2 are SGHTA and FQGNSA. The CDR3 DNA sequence: TGTGCCAGCAGCCAGAGCACAGATACGCAGTATTTT. The encoded protein is CASSQSTDTQYF.

V usage is TRBV4-2 and J usage is TRBJ2-1; 13 positions match TRBD2. V gave up 4 bases and J gave up 5 bases; unmatched junction bases: 8. The length of the CDR3 is 17 residues. Germline values: CDR1 LGHNA, CDR2 YNFKEQ. CDR3 protein: CASSRESGTSGNNEQFF. The CDR3 nucleotides read TGTGCCAGCAGCCGAGAATCCGGGACTAGCGGGAACAATGAGCAGTTCTTC.

The rearrangement links TRBV6-6 to TRBJ2-4; 9 bases agree with TRBD1. The germline gives CDR1 MNHNY, CDR2 SVGAGI (reference sequence). This CDR3 has 16 amino acids. J gave up 7 bases and V 6 bases, and 13 bases lay outside the gene matches. The CDR3 here is CASRPQGAWIGNIQYF. The DNA of the CDR3 is TGTGCCAGCAGACCACAGGGGGCATGGATCGGGAACATTCAGTACTTC.